Listed here are 7 T cell receptor beta chains from one sample, sequenced in a study of control samples from healthy donors and cancer patients. Assay used: immunoSEQ multiplex PCR; TCRdb lists only in-frame clones, some missing. The table lists 84,000 or so clones, roughly 84% of them singletons. Material: PBMCs. These receptor sequences come from a man aged 60 to 75 with head and neck cancer.

This chain connects TRBV30 to TRBJ1-5; unclear D gene. The ends were cut back, 2 bases at V and 3 bases at J, with 8 bases in the middle. The CDR3 loop spans 13 amino acids. The V gene's germline CDR1 is GTSNPN and CDR2 SVGIG (reference sequence). The CDR3, as DNA: TGTGCCTGGAGTTTGGGCGACAATCAGCCCCAGCATTTT. It codes for CAWSLGDNQPQHF.

This chain joins TRBV6-5 and TRBJ1-3, with 7 positions matching TRBD1. Germline trimming cut 4 bases from V and 2 bases from J; bases unmatched to any gene: 8. Germline loops: CDR1 MNHEY, CDR2 SVGAGI. The CDR3 is 16 amino acids. This chain's CDR3 is CASSSQGVRAGNTIYF. DNA of the CDR3: TGTGCCAGCAGTTCCCAGGGGGTTAGAGCTGGAAACACCATATATTTT.

The chain is built from TRBV18 and TRBJ2-5; the match to TRBD2 covers 13 bases. J gave up 5 bases and V 2 bases, and 5 bases lay outside the gene matches. Germline loops: CDR1 KGHSH, CDR2 LQKENI. The CDR3 runs to 16 residues. The CDR3 sequence: CASSPRTSGSGETQYF. In DNA, the CDR3 is TGTGCCAGCTCACCAAGGACTAGCGGGAGTGGGGAGACCCAGTACTTC.

This clone was seen only once. The rearrangement uses TRBV11-2 and TRBJ2-5; the D call may be TRBD1 or TRBD2 (6 bases each). CDR1 and CDR2 from the germline V gene are SGHAT and FQNNGV. The V gene lost 4 bases and the J gene lost 5 bases, with 17 bases spanning the gap. The CDR3 is made up of 15 amino acids. The CDR3 nucleotides read TGTGCCAGCAGCTACGGGGTTGGGGGGCTGGAGACCCAGTACTTC. Protein: CASSYGVGGLETQYF.

This CDR3 is CASSPVRMWDRPQHF. The CDR3, as DNA: TGTGCCAGCAGTCCCGTCCGGATGTGGGATCGGCCCCAGCATTTT. J is TRBJ1-5 and V is TRBV27; D is unclear. Per germline, CDR1 MNHEY and CDR2 SMNVEV (reference sequence). There are 15 residues in the CDR3. Between the trimmed V and J ends, which lost 5 bases and 9 bases, there was a span of 20 bases.

Notes on this clone: One junction end disagrees with the germline gene, perhaps due to a read error. The V gene is TRBV6-5, the J gene TRBJ1-2; TRBD1 aligns across 9 bases. Germline lookup yields CDR1 MNHEY and CDR2 SVGAGI. The CDR3 totals 14 residues. The CDR3 loop is CASRYSTGGYGYTF. Here the CDR3 DNA reads TGTGCCAGCAGATACTCGACAGGGGGTTATGGCTACACCTTC.

To note about this clone: Other DNA sequences of this sample code for an identical CDR3. V gene TRBV5-1 combines with J gene TRBJ2-7; 7 bases are shared with TRBD2. V dropped 2 bases and J dropped 3; count of bases not matched to a gene: 5. From germline, CDR1 is SGHRS and CDR2 YFSETQ. The CDR3 is 14 residues long. CDR3 DNA: TGCGCCAGCAGCTTCGGGCTAGCGGTCTACGAGCAGTACTTC. It encodes CASSFGLAVYEQYF.